These T cell receptor beta chains were read from a single sample in a study of post-analysis software for immune sequencing data. TCRdb re-analysed the PCR reads in MiXCR, keeping a single row per CDR3 protein. The table shows 800,000 to 950,000 distinct CDR3 sequences, with roughly 58% occurring only once. Sequenced material: blood. All receptors come from a girl under 18 with multiple sclerosis. The CDR3 runs from the conserved cysteine through the conserved F or W. The D gene is left open where the match is weak. Part of the rows lack a size; the others show once, few, many or a class for expanded clones.

d_gene: TRBD2; j_gene: TRBJ2-4; abundance: few; v_gene: TRBV9; CDR3nt: TGTGCCAGCAGCGTAGGTTCTAGCGGGAGGTCCAAAAACATTCAGTACTTC; CDR3aa: CASSVGSSGRSKNIQYF
d_gene: NA; j_gene: TRBJ2-7; abundance: NA; v_gene: TRBV4-2; CDR3nt: TGTGCCAGCAGCCAAGGTCAGGCAGCCTCCTACGAGCAGTACTTC; CDR3aa: CASSQGQAASYEQYF
d_gene: NA; j_gene: TRBJ2-3; abundance: NA; v_gene: TRBV29-1; CDR3nt: TGCAGCGTAAATGGACAGAGTAGCACAGATACGCAGTATTTT; CDR3aa: CSVNGQSSTDTQYF
d_gene: TRBD2; j_gene: TRBJ2-7; abundance: NA; v_gene: TRBV20-1; CDR3nt: TGCAGTGCGGCCTTTTCAGCGGGGGCCTCCTACGAGCAGTACTTC; CDR3aa: CSAAFSAGASYEQYF
d_gene: TRBD2; j_gene: TRBJ2-3; abundance: NA; v_gene: TRBV20-1; CDR3nt: TGCAGTGCTTTTCGGGGGACTAGCGGGACAGGATTAGCGGATACGCAGTATTTT; CDR3aa: CSAFRGTSGTGLADTQYF
d_gene: NA; j_gene: TRBJ2-7; abundance: many; v_gene: TRBV5-1; CDR3nt: TGCGCCAGCAGCCTTGACGGCTCCTACGAGCAGTACTTC; CDR3aa: CASSLDGSYEQYF
d_gene: NA; j_gene: TRBJ2-1; abundance: NA; v_gene: TRBV7-6; CDR3nt: TGTGCCAGCAGCTTAGCTCTAGTTGATTCTTCCAATGAGCAGTTCTTC; CDR3aa: CASSLALVDSSNEQFF
d_gene: NA; j_gene: TRBJ2-5; abundance: many; v_gene: TRBV5-1; CDR3nt: TGTGCCAGCAGCTTAGTAGAGACCCAGTACTTC; CDR3aa: CASSLVETQYF
d_gene: NA; j_gene: TRBJ2-1; abundance: few; v_gene: TRBV7-2; CDR3nt: TGTGCCAGCAGCTCAGGGTACTACAATGAGCAGTTCTTC; CDR3aa: CASSSGYYNEQFF
d_gene: NA; j_gene: TRBJ2-6; abundance: NA; v_gene: TRBV29-1; CDR3nt: TGCAGCGTTGAAGTGGCAGGCAACGTCCTGACTTTC; CDR3aa: CSVEVAGNVLTF
d_gene: NA; j_gene: TRBJ2-6; abundance: NA; v_gene: TRBV5-1; CDR3nt: TGCGCCAGCAGCTTGGAAGGTGCAGGGGCTGGGGCCAACGTCCTGACTTTC; CDR3aa: CASSLEGAGAGANVLTF
d_gene: TRBD2; j_gene: TRBJ2-5; abundance: NA; v_gene: TRBV20-1; CDR3nt: TGCAGTGCTAGTGGGCTAGCGGGGGGATCGGTAGAGACCCAGTACTTC; CDR3aa: CSASGLAGGSVETQYF
d_gene: TRBD1; j_gene: TRBJ1-6; abundance: many; v_gene: TRBV6-4; CDR3nt: TGTGCCAGCAGTGACCGGACAGGGGGCGATTCACCCCTCCACTTT; CDR3aa: CASSDRTGGDSPLHF
d_gene: NA; j_gene: TRBJ1-1; abundance: once; v_gene: TRBV20-1; CDR3nt: TGCAGTGCTAGAGTGCCAGGACATCCGAACACTGAAGCTTTCTTT; CDR3aa: CSARVPGHPNTEAFF
d_gene: TRBD2; j_gene: TRBJ2-5; abundance: NA; v_gene: TRBV27; CDR3nt: TGTGCCAGCAGGCAAAACGGCCGATACGCCCCAGCGGGAGAAGAGACCCAGTACTTC; CDR3aa: CASRQNGRYAPAGEETQYF
d_gene: TRBD2; j_gene: TRBJ2-7; abundance: few; v_gene: TRBV12-3/TRBV12-4; CDR3nt: TGTGCCAGCGAATCCGGGACTAGGGACGAGCAGTACTTC; CDR3aa: CASESGTRDEQYF